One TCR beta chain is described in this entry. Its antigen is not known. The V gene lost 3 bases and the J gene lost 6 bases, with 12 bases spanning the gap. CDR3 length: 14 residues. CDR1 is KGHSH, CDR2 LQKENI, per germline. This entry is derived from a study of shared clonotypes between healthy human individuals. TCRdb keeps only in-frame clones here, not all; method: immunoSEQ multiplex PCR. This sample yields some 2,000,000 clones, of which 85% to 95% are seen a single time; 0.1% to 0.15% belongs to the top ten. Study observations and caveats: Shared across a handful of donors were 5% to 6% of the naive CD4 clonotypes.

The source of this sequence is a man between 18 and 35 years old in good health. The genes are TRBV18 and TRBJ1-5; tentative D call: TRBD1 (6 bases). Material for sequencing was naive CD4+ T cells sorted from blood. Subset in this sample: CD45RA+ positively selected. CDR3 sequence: CASSPDRRGQPQHF. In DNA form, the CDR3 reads TGTGCCAGCTCACCCGACAGGCGGGGTCAGCCCCAGCATTTT.